Presented here are 17 T cell receptor beta chains from one specimen sequenced in a study of CD8+CD57+ T cells in acquired aplastic anemia. According to the study, genomic DNA was the template for TCR beta VDJ and CDR3 profiling. TCRdb itself ran the reads through MiXCR, one entry per CDR3 protein. The sample lists 130,000 or so distinct CDR3 sequences, around two fifths seen once, with 8% to 8.5% in the top ten. Sample: sorted CD4+, CD8+, or CD8+CD57+ T cells (not recorded which) from PBMCs. These TCRs come from a human donor in good health, serving as a control.

This clonotype was seen just once. In nucleotides, the CDR3 is TGTGCCACCAGTGGACAGTCATACGAGCAGTACGTC. Residues: CATSGQSYEQYV. The chain couples TRBV24-1 to TRBJ2-7, with a weak D call TRBD1 (5 bases). The CDR3 extends over 12 amino acids. CDR1 is KGHDR, CDR2 SFDVKD, per germline. Trimming cost V 5 bases and J 4 bases, with 8 bases left between them.

V usage is TRBV5-5 and J usage is TRBJ2-7; D may be TRBD1 or TRBD2 (5 bases each). Germline lookup yields CDR1 SGHKS and CDR2 YYEKEE (reference sequence). The V end was cut by 0 bases, the J end by 0 bases, with 10 bases between. The CDR3 extends over 15 amino acids. For the CDR3, the DNA is TGTGCCAGCAGCTTGGTCCGGGACGTCTCCTACGAGCAGTACTTC. Amino acids: CASSLVRDVSYEQYF.

This clonotype was observed many times. J is TRBJ1-1 and V is TRBV5-1; no clear D gene. V was trimmed by 2 bases and J by 4 bases, leaving 9 bases between them. The CDR3 loop spans 13 amino acids. Looked up from germline, CDR1 is SGHRS and CDR2 is YFSETQ. The CDR3 loop is CASSLLRRTEAFF. The CDR3 bases are TGCGCCAGCAGCTTACTCCGGCGCACTGAAGCTTTCTTT.

Concerning this clonotype itself: This may arise from a read error, as a much more abundant clone is one base away. This sequence joins TRBV20-1 and TRBJ1-6, with 8 nucleotides matching TRBD1. Germline V gene data show CDR1 as DFQATT and CDR2 as SNEGSKA (reference sequence). This CDR3 region has 16 residues. CDR3 DNA: TGCAGTGCTAGAGTACAGGGGGGTTCCTATAATTCACCCCTCCGCTTT. It is translated as CSARVQGGSYNSPLRF.

The chain uses TRBV5-5 and TRBJ1-2; D uncertain. In germline, CDR1 is SGHKS, CDR2 YYEKEE (reference sequence). Trimming cost V 1 base and J 6 bases, with 13 bases left between them. The CDR3 is 14 amino acids. The CDR3, as DNA: TGTGCCAGCAGCTTGAGCCCTCAAAAGCATGGCTACACCTTC. Translating it yields CASSLSPQKHGYTF.

The chain uses TRBV24-1 and TRBJ2-7, with D possibly matching TRBD1 (5 bases). CDR3 length: 12 residues. V dropped 7 bases and J dropped 7 bases, with 13 bases sitting between them. CDR1 KGHDR and CDR2 SFDVKD come from the germline V gene. The CDR3: CATSKGLGEQYF. CDR3 coding DNA: TGTGCCACCAGCAAGGGGCTAGGGGAGCAGTACTTC.

This clonotype was observed a handful of times. J is TRBJ2-5 and V is TRBV30; D is possibly TRBD1 (5 bases). Germline loops: CDR1 GTSNPN, CDR2 SVGIG (reference sequence). The V and J ends lost 1 base and 2 bases respectively, with 14 bases between them. The CDR3 is 15 residues long. The CDR3 loop reads CAWSEGGGAQETQYF. The CDR3 DNA sequence: TGTGCCTGGAGTGAGGGTGGTGGGGCGCAAGAGACCCAGTACTTC. The full variable domain, its missing parts supplied by reference TRBV30 and TRBJ2-5, is SQTIHQWPATLVQPVGSPLSLECTVEGTSNPNLYWYRQAAGRGLQLLFYSVGIGQISSEVPQNLSASRPQDRQFILSSKKLLLSDSGFYLCAWSEGGGAQETQYFGPGTRLLVL.

This clonotype was recorded once. The chain links TRBV6-1 to TRBJ1-1; D is possibly TRBD1 (6 bases). The CDR3 spans 14 residues. Trimming took 6 bases from V and 2 from J, leaving 13 bases between them. Germline CDR1 is MNHNS and CDR2 is SASEGT. CDR3 protein: CASRAGAINTEAFF. CDR3 bases: TGTGCCAGCAGAGCAGGGGCCATAAACACTGAAGCTTTCTTT.

In its sample, this clonotype was seen a few times. This chain links TRBV24-1 with TRBJ2-5, with D perhaps matching TRBD1 (5 bases). Trimming removed 5 bases from V and 5 bases from J, with 17 bases in between. Per germline, CDR1 KGHDR and CDR2 SFDVKD. The CDR3 runs 15 residues. The CDR3 is CATSANTGNRETQYF. In DNA form, the CDR3 reads TGTGCCACCAGTGCTAATACAGGAAACAGGGAGACCCAGTACTTC.

Many counts were recorded for this clonotype. The chain has TRBV15 and TRBJ2-1, with TRBD1 matching over 7 bases. J gave up 4 bases and V 5 bases, and 5 bases lay outside the gene matches. The germline V gene has CDR1 LNHNV and CDR2 YYDKDF (reference sequence). The CDR3 runs 14 residues. CDR3 in amino acids: CATSPQGDYNEQFF. DNA for the CDR3: TGTGCCACCAGCCCGCAGGGGGATTACAATGAGCAGTTCTTC.

The chain combines TRBV19 with TRBJ1-1; a weak D match, TRBD1 (5 bases). This CDR3 is built from 15 residues. From germline, CDR1 is LNHDA and CDR2 SQIVND (reference sequence). The V end lost 3 bases, the J end lost 2 bases, and 13 bases lay between the germline ends. CDR3 coding DNA: TGTGCCAGTAGTATTCAGGGAAACATCAACACTGAAGCTTTCTTT. It translates to CASSIQGNINTEAFF.

This clonotype was observed a handful of times. The genes are TRBV30 and TRBJ2-5, with unresolved D. The CDR3 loop spans 15 amino acids. The germline V gene has CDR1 GTSNPN and CDR2 SVGIG (reference sequence). The V gene lost 0 bases and the J gene lost 5 bases, with 16 bases spanning the gap. The CDR3 loop reads CAWSVGSQARETQYF. CDR3 DNA sequence: TGTGCCTGGAGTGTAGGTTCCCAGGCAAGGGAGACCCAGTACTTC.

This clonotype came up a few times. This sequence joins TRBV12-5 and TRBJ2-2, with TRBD2 matching over 11 bases. Per the germline V gene, CDR1 is LGHNT and CDR2 is FRNRAP. J was trimmed by 4 bases and V by 6 bases; bases with no gene match: 13. This CDR3 region has 18 residues. CDR3 loop: CASGAPRLAGGLTGELFF. CDR3 DNA: TGTGCTAGTGGCGCTCCCCGCCTAGCGGGAGGACTCACCGGGGAGCTGTTTTTT.

Worth noting for this clonotype: The germline gene is not matched at one end of the junction; a read error may be the cause. The CDR3 DNA reads as TGCGCCAGCAGTGCGACCGGGGCCTATGGCTACGCCTTC. It codes for CASSATGAYGYAF. The genes are TRBV10-2 and TRBJ1-2; weak D call: TRBD1 (5 bases). The germline gives CDR1 WSHSY, CDR2 SAAADI. The CDR3 loop spans 13 amino acids.

This clonotype was counted once. V and J are TRBV20-1 and TRBJ2-3; D might be TRBD1 or TRBD2, each matching 6 bases. The V gene's germline CDR1 is DFQATT and CDR2 SNEGSKA (reference sequence). The CDR3 is made up of 12 amino acids. Between the trimmed V and J ends, which lost 5 bases and 4 bases, there was a span of 10 bases. The DNA for the CDR3 is TGCAGTGCTGAGGGGGGCGCAGATACGCAGTATTTT. This codes for CSAEGGADTQYF.

This clonotype was picked up many times. The rearrangement uses TRBV2 and TRBJ2-7, with unresolved D. The V gene lost 5 bases and the J gene lost 0 bases, with 11 bases spanning the gap. CDR1 is SNHLY, CDR2 FYNNEI, per germline. CDR3 length: 14 residues. Here the CDR3 reads CASSREPSSYEQYF. CDR3 nucleotide sequence: TGTGCCAGCAGTCGCGAACCGAGCTCCTACGAGCAGTACTTC.

As for this clonotype: A much larger clone is a single base away; this may be a read error. The genes are TRBV28 and TRBJ1-2; D is possibly TRBD1 (5 bases). CDR1 and CDR2 from the germline V gene are MDHEN and SYDVKM. This CDR3 is 13 amino acids long. The CDR3 DNA reads as TGTGCCAGCAGTCCGCGACAGCCCTATGGCTACGCCTTC. Amino acids: CASSPRQPYGYAF.